Sequencing of this TCR beta chain was carried out in a study of cytomegalovirus exposure and HLA in healthy donors. Findings of the study overall: For TCR beta chains, V- and J-gene trimming was later linked to a missense DCLRE1C variant.

Amplification used 60 Vbeta primers and 13 Jbeta primers. In the original analysis: Later work found around 72 million unique TCR beta chains, with about 10 million shared. Sequenced by immunoSEQ multiplex PCR; TCRdb stores in-frame clones only, minus some. That table gives V, J and clone size, and the DNA gave D and trimming. Seen here are some 110,000 clones, 65% to 85% observed once, and the top ten hold about 5.9%. Nominally healthy donors were sampled, though unrecorded immune exposures were likely. Worth noting for this clone: Antigen specificity is unknown.

Germline loops: CDR1 GTSNPN, CDR2 SVGIG (reference sequence). CDR3 length: 13 residues. V lost 4 bases and J lost 4, with 13 bases in between. This receptor was obtained from a man aged 18-30 years in good health and CMV-seronegative. Sequencing was performed on PBMCs. This chain links TRBV30 with TRBJ1-1, with D tentatively TRBD1 (6 bases). The CDR3 coding sequence is TGTGCCTGGACCTCCCTCAGGGGCACTGAAGCTTTCTTT. This sequence encodes CAWTSLRGTEAFF.